The 11 T cell receptor beta chains in this list originate from one sample, sequenced in a study of identical twins. In TCRdb, the 5' RACE reads were re-called with MiXCR into one record per CDR3 protein. The sample carries 410,000 or so distinct CDR3 sequences, around 20% recorded once. The sequenced sample consisted of naive T cells sorted from blood. These receptors all come from a man aged 45-65 years in good health.

In the case of this clonotype: At one boundary the junction diverges from the germline segment, which might be a read error. This chain joins TRBV20-1 and TRBJ1-5; a possible D gene is TRBD1 (6 bases). The CDR3 covers 17 residues. Germline-derived CDR1 and CDR2 are DFQATT and SNEGSKA (reference sequence). CDR3 sequence reads: CSARDLVGGASNQPQHF. The CDR3 DNA is TGCAGTGCCAGAGATTTGGTGGGGGGGGCGTCCAATCAGCCCCAGCATTTT.

This clonotype was detected ten times or more. The chain carries TRBV7-2 and TRBJ2-7; no clear D gene. Germline assignment: CDR1 SGHTA and CDR2 FQGNSA. The CDR3 runs 15 residues. Trimming pared 1 base from V and 5 bases from J, leaving 15 bases between. CDR3 nucleotides: TGTGCCAGCAGCTTAGGTGTGGGGATGGGAAACGAGCAGTACTTC. Its protein product is CASSLGVGMGNEQYF.

The rearrangement links TRBV3-1 to TRBJ1-1; no reliable D call. Germline V CDR1 and CDR2: LGHDT, YNNKEL (reference sequence). Trimming cost V 1 base and J 8 bases, with 14 bases left between them. The CDR3 consists of 14 residues. CDR3 bases: TGTGCCAGCAGCCAAGGAAACGTCGGAGTAGAAGCTTTCTTT. This encodes CASSQGNVGVEAFF.

CDR3 in amino acids: CSGQDRLQGYTF. The CDR3 nucleotides are TGCAGCGGGCAGGACAGGCTACAGGGCTACACCTTC. This chain links TRBV29-1 with TRBJ1-2; the match to TRBD1 covers 7 bases. CDR1 SQVTM and CDR2 ANQGSEA come from the germline V gene. CDR3 size: 12 residues. J lost 8 bases, V lost 7 bases, and 10 bases had no gene match. Variable domain in full (rest from reference TRBV29-1 and TRBJ1-2): SAVISQKPSRDICQRGTSLTIQCQVDSQVTMMFWYRQQPGQSLTLIATANQGSEATYESGFVIDKFPISRPNLTFSTLTVSNMSPEDSSIYLCSGQDRLQGYTFGSGTRLTVV.

This clonotype was found many times. This chain uses TRBV18 with TRBJ2-5, with 7 bases aligning to TRBD2. The CDR3 is made up of 18 amino acids. CDR1 and CDR2 from the germline V gene are KGHSH and LQKENI. V shed 4 bases and J 2 bases; nucleotides not matched to a gene: 16. CDR3 sequence: CASSLKVEAGVGQETQYF. The DNA for the CDR3 is TGTGCCAGCTCACTAAAAGTGGAGGCGGGAGTGGGTCAAGAGACCCAGTACTTC.

At least ten counts were recorded for this clonotype. The chain has TRBV6-1 and TRBJ1-5, with a weak D call TRBD1 (6 bases). Trimming cost V 6 bases and J 6 bases, with 21 bases left between them. Germline lookup yields CDR1 MNHNS and CDR2 SASEGT. There are 16 residues in the CDR3. CDR3: CASSLLLNREGQPQHF. The CDR3 bases are TGTGCCAGCAGCCTGCTCCTGAACAGGGAGGGTCAGCCCCAGCATTTT.

V and J are TRBV11-3 and TRBJ2-2, with 10 bases aligning to TRBD1. The CDR3 has 15 residues. V shed 3 bases and J 8 bases; nucleotides not matched to a gene: 6. Germline V lookup: CDR1 SGHNT, CDR2 YENEEA. In DNA, the CDR3 is TGTGCCAGCAGCTTGACAGGGGGCGCGAGTGGGGAGCTGTTTTTT. This gives the protein CASSLTGGASGELFF.

This clonotype was seen only a few times. V gene TRBV29-1 combines with J gene TRBJ2-1; 8 nucleotides agree with TRBD2. The CDR3 contains 14 residues. CDR1 is SQVTM and CDR2 is ANQGSEA in the germline V gene. V was pared by 8 bases and J by 7 bases, with 13 bases of the junction left unmatched. CDR3 protein: CSTWAGGLRNEQFF. The CDR3 nucleotides are TGCAGCACGTGGGCGGGGGGCCTGAGGAATGAGCAGTTCTTC.

The genes are TRBV7-9 and TRBJ2-5; a possible D gene is TRBD2 (5 bases). The CDR3 covers 14 residues. V was cut by 5 bases and J by 7 bases, with 17 bases left in between. The germline V gene encodes CDR1 SEHNR and CDR2 FQNEAQ (reference sequence). CDR3: CASSAHTSRGTQYF. CDR3 DNA sequence: TGTGCCAGCAGCGCACATACTAGTCGGGGGACCCAGTACTTC.

V is TRBV6-5 and J is TRBJ1-4; perhaps TRBD1 as D (6 bases). The V end lost 0 bases, the J end lost 5 bases, and 10 bases lay between the germline ends. This CDR3 is built from 15 residues. CDR1 and CDR2 (germline): MNHEY, SVGAGI. The CDR3 protein is CASSYSGGLNEKLFF. The CDR3 DNA is TGTGCCAGCAGTTACTCGGGGGGCCTAAATGAAAAACTGTTTTTT.

This clonotype was detected ten times or more. This chain links TRBV5-1 with TRBJ2-5; D gene uncertain. The CDR3 extends over 15 amino acids. Germline V CDR1 and CDR2: SGHRS, YFSETQ. V was clipped by 2 bases and J by 2 bases, with 13 bases between them. CDR3 sequence: CASSFSDNAQETQYF. The CDR3 DNA sequence: TGCGCCAGCAGCTTCTCCGACAATGCACAAGAGACCCAGTACTTC.